A single sample gave rise to the 10 T cell receptor beta chains below, sequenced in a study of T-cell reconstitution after alpha-beta-depleted transplantation in children. For TCRbeta, the library was prepared with unique molecular identifiers. TCRdb ran MiXCR on the PCR reads and lists one entry per CDR3 protein. The top ten hold 3.5% to 4% of the sample, which has 360,000 or so distinct CDR3 sequences, about 20% seen once. The source material was PBMCs from the stem cell graft donor, sampled from the stem cell graft. These receptors all come from a human donor who donated a stem cell graft to a child with acute myeloid leukemia.

This clonotype came up a few times. The chain is built from TRBV24-1 and TRBJ2-1, with 11 bases aligning to TRBD2. This CDR3 is 19 amino acids long. V was pared by 3 bases and J by 0 bases, with 9 bases of the junction left unmatched. CDR1 is KGHDR, CDR2 SFDVKD, per germline. CDR3: CATSDPDSSGRGSYNEQFF. CDR3 DNA sequence: TGTGCCACCAGTGATCCTGACAGTAGCGGGAGGGGCTCCTACAATGAGCAGTTCTTC.

This chain uses TRBV7-3 with TRBJ2-2; D possibly corresponds to TRBD2 (6 bases). From germline, CDR1 is SGHTA and CDR2 FQGTGA. The V end lost 3 bases, the J end lost 1 base, and 12 bases lay between the germline ends. The CDR3 contains 16 residues. The CDR3 DNA sequence: TGTGCCAGCAGCTTTCTGGCTAGCGAGAACACCGGGGAGCTGTTTTTT. The encoded protein is CASSFLASENTGELFF.

This chain uses TRBV10-3 with TRBJ1-1; a weak D match, TRBD1 (5 bases). This CDR3 spans 17 amino acids. The germline V gene has CDR1 ENHRY and CDR2 SYGVKD. V was trimmed by 0 bases and J by 3 bases, leaving 17 bases between them. In DNA, the CDR3 is TGTGCCATCAGTGAGTCTCGGTTCGAACAGGCAGACACTGAAGCTTTCTTT. This translates into CAISESRFEQADTEAFF.

This clonotype was seen at least ten times. A read error may produce the germline difference seen at one junction end. This chain joins TRBV29-1 and TRBJ2-7; a possible D gene is TRBD2 (6 bases). Germline CDR1 is SQVTM and CDR2 is ANQGSEA. CDR3 length: 10 amino acids. CDR3 sequence reads: CSVEAGEQYF. The CDR3, as DNA: TGCAGCGTCGAAGCGGGCGAGCAGTACTTC.

This clonotype was counted between two and nine times. The CDR3 region is CSARDHRQVTDTQYF. CDR3 DNA sequence: TGCAGTGCTAGAGACCACCGACAGGTCACAGATACGCAGTATTTT. This sequence joins TRBV20-1 and TRBJ2-3; D might be TRBD1 (6 bases). Germline V gene data show CDR1 as DFQATT and CDR2 as SNEGSKA (reference sequence). Trimming removed 0 bases from V and 2 bases from J, with 12 bases in between. The CDR3 has 15 amino acids.

This CDR3 reads CASSTRGGYGGANVLTF. CDR3 sequence (DNA): TGTGCCAGCAGCACCCGGGGCGGATATGGTGGGGCCAACGTCCTGACTTTC. The chain recombines TRBV7-3 with TRBJ2-6, with D tentatively TRBD1 or TRBD2 (5 bases each). CDR1 and CDR2 from the germline V gene are SGHTA and FQGTGA. The V end was cut by 5 bases, the J end by 3 bases, with 17 bases between. The CDR3 is 17 amino acids.

Ten or more counts support this clonotype. Here the CDR3 reads CSVSSAGFGYEQFF. Here the CDR3 DNA reads TGCAGCGTTTCCTCTGCCGGGTTTGGGTATGAGCAGTTCTTC. The V gene is TRBV29-1, the J gene TRBJ2-1; D not resolved. The germline V gene has CDR1 SQVTM and CDR2 ANQGSEA. The V and J ends lost 5 bases and 8 bases respectively, with 19 bases between them. The CDR3 is 14 residues long.

This clonotype was picked up a small number of times. V and J are TRBV28 and TRBJ2-1; D is perhaps TRBD2 (5 bases). V dropped 2 bases and J dropped 0 bases, with 11 bases sitting between them. CDR3 length: 16 amino acids. Looked up from germline, CDR1 is MDHEN and CDR2 is SYDVKM. CDR3 bases: TGTGCCAGCAGTTTACCGGCGGGTAGCTCCTACAATGAGCAGTTCTTC. Translation: CASSLPAGSSYNEQFF.

This clonotype was found many times. This chain connects TRBV29-1 to TRBJ2-1; tentative D call: TRBD2 (7 bases). Germline values: CDR1 SQVTM, CDR2 ANQGSEA. There are 12 residues in the CDR3. The CDR3 DNA sequence: TGCACCGCGGGGGCCGTTGGGAATGAGCAGTTCTTC. It encodes CTAGAVGNEQFF.

The sample holds a few counts of this clonotype. This chain links TRBV28 with TRBJ1-6; D ambiguous. The CDR3 spans 12 residues. The germline V gene has CDR1 MDHEN and CDR2 SYDVKM. V lost 6 bases, J lost 10 bases, and 10 bases lay in between. The CDR3 region has the DNA TGTGCCAGCAGCTTAAGCGGATCACCCCTCCACTTT. This codes for CASSLSGSPLHF.